Presented here are 20 T cell receptor beta chains from one specimen sequenced in a study of CD8+CD57+ T cells in acquired aplastic anemia. TCR beta VDJ combinations and CDR3 sequences were profiled from genomic DNA. One entry per CDR3 protein, called by TCRdb with MiXCR from the reads. In the table there are hundreds of thousands of distinct CDR3 sequences, 65% to 80% of which are singletons. Sequenced material: sorted CD4+, CD8+, or CD8+CD57+ T cells (not recorded which) from PBMCs. The receptors originated from a human donor in good health, serving as a control.

The chain combines TRBV2 with TRBJ2-1; 9 positions match TRBD2. The CDR3 covers 15 residues. Per germline, CDR1 SNHLY and CDR2 FYNNEI. V trimming: 7 bases; J trimming: 7 bases; junction bases outside the gene matches: 11. CDR3 sequence (DNA): TGTGCCAGCAATCCTGCGGGGGGGACGGGTAATGAGCAGTTCTTC. Its protein is CASNPAGGTGNEQFF.

This clonotype was counted a single time. A much larger clone lies a single base off, so this may be a read error. The chain joins TRBV30 to TRBJ1-5, with D maybe TRBD1 (6 bases). This CDR3 contains 16 residues. Germline assignment: CDR1 GTSNPN and CDR2 SVGIG (reference sequence). The V end lost 0 bases, the J end lost 12 bases, and 24 bases lay between the germline ends. The CDR3, as DNA: TGTGCCTGGAGTGTACGAAGCGGGGGGCTTTATCATATCCAGCATTTT. This codes for CAWSVRSGGLYHIQHF.

This clonotype was seen at least ten times. The chain has TRBV6-1 and TRBJ1-2; a weak D match, TRBD1 (6 bases). V was pared by 3 bases and J by 7 bases, with 15 bases between. The CDR3 sequence is 14 residues long. CDR1 is MNHNS, CDR2 SASEGT, per germline. CDR3: CASSDAGTNGGYTF. CDR3 coding DNA: TGTGCCAGCAGTGATGCCGGGACAAATGGTGGCTACACCTTC.

The chain joins TRBV10-1 to TRBJ1-1; D possibly corresponds to TRBD1 (5 bases). CDR3 length equals 14 residues. Germline-derived CDR1 and CDR2 are WNHNN and SYGVQD (reference sequence). Trimming took 2 bases from V and 1 from J, leaving 8 bases between them. CDR3 loop: CASSETTGNTEAFF. CDR3 nucleotides: TGCGCCAGCAGTGAGACTACAGGGAACACTGAAGCTTTCTTT.

With respect to this clonotype: Given a much more abundant clone one base away, this may be a read error. V gene TRBV3-1 combines with J gene TRBJ1-4; D remains unclear. The CDR3 spans 11 residues. Germline-derived CDR1 and CDR2 are LGHDT and YNNKEL (reference sequence). This chain's CDR3 is CACSPGRGLFF. The CDR3, as DNA: TGTGCCTGCAGTCCGGGAAGAGGTCTGTTTTTT.

The chain recombines TRBV15 with TRBJ1-6; 7 nucleotides agree with TRBD1. J was trimmed by 17 bases and V by 3 bases; bases with no gene match: 13. In germline, CDR1 is LNHNV, CDR2 YYDKDF (reference sequence). This CDR3 has 14 residues. CDR3 loop: CATSRTGHNSTIHF. Here the CDR3 DNA reads TGTGCCACCAGCAGGACAGGGCATAATTCCACCATCCACTTT.

In regard to this clonotype: A read error may account for a junction end that differs from germline. The CDR3 DNA reads TGTGCCAGCAGCTTGTTTGGGGGGGGTCCGAATTCACCCCTCCACTTT. This translates into CASSLFGGGPNSPLHF. This sequence joins TRBV5-1 and TRBJ1-6; D might be TRBD1 (5 bases). The V gene's germline CDR1 is SGHRS and CDR2 YFSETQ. The CDR3 loop spans 16 amino acids.

This clonotype appeared many times. The V gene is TRBV2, the J gene TRBJ2-7; TRBD2 might be the D (5 bases). The CDR3 loop spans 16 amino acids. Germline values: CDR1 SNHLY, CDR2 FYNNEI. The ends were cut back, 6 bases at V and 0 bases at J, with 18 bases in the middle. CDR3 bases: TGTGCCAGCAGACTAGACCATGGGTCCAGCTCCTACGAGCAGTACTTC. Protein product: CASRLDHGSSSYEQYF.

With regard to this clonotype: One end of the junction fails to match germline, which may point to a read error. The chain carries TRBV7-3 and TRBJ2-3, with unresolved D. Looked up from germline, CDR1 is SGHTA and CDR2 is FQGTGA. The CDR3 extends over 14 amino acids. Written as DNA, the CDR3 is TGTGCCAGCAGACTACGCCAGCGCGAACATACACAGAATTTT. Its translation: CASRLRQREHTQNF.

This clonotype showed up many times. The chain carries TRBV10-3 and TRBJ1-1; D is perhaps TRBD1 (5 bases). This CDR3 comprises 15 residues. Germline V CDR1 and CDR2: ENHRY, SYGVKD. V lost 5 bases to trimming and J lost 1 base, with 14 bases between them. The CDR3 loop reads CAISRVGDSNTEAFF. CDR3 nucleotide sequence: TGTGCCATCAGTAGAGTCGGGGACTCGAACACTGAAGCTTTCTTT.

This clonotype occurred a few times. The chain recombines TRBV24-1 with TRBJ1-2, with D hard to call. The V and J ends lost 5 bases and 4 bases respectively, with 7 bases between them. CDR1 is KGHDR and CDR2 is SFDVKD in the germline V gene. There are 12 residues in the CDR3. CDR3 amino acids: CATSAYGYGYTF. CDR3 DNA: TGTGCCACCAGTGCGTACGGCTATGGCTACACCTTC.

This clonotype showed up many times. This chain links TRBV4-1 with TRBJ1-4, with 8 bases lining up with TRBD1. Looked up from germline, CDR1 is MGHRA and CDR2 is YSYEKL. The CDR3 runs 20 residues. Unmatched junction bases numbered 18, after V lost 0 bases and J lost 6 bases. CDR3 DNA sequence: TGCGCCAGCAGCCAAGATTTCTCGGACAGGGCGCGACCTTACTATGAAAAACTGTTTTTT. It codes for CASSQDFSDRARPYYEKLFF.

CDR3 DNA sequence: TGTGCCAGCAGCTTAGCACCTGGCTACGAGCAGTACTTCTTCTTC. This codes for CASSLAPGYEQYFFF. The genes are TRBV7-2 and TRBJ2-1; D unresolved. The CDR3 contains 15 residues. V was trimmed by 0 bases and J by 16 bases, leaving 22 bases between them. Germline lookup yields CDR1 SGHTA and CDR2 FQGNSA. The variable domain in full, with the rest retrieved from reference TRBV7-2 and TRBJ2-1, is GAGVSQSPSNKVTEKGKDVELRCDPISGHTALYWYRQSLGQGLEFLIYFQGNSAPDKSGLPSDRFSAERTGGSVSTLTIQRTQQEDSAVYLCASSLAPGYEQYFFFGPGTRLTVL.

This clonotype was seen many times. The V and J genes are TRBV29-1 and TRBJ2-3; TRBD1 aligns across 11 bases. Germline V CDR1 and CDR2: SQVTM, ANQGSEA. V dropped 3 bases and J dropped 4; count of bases not matched to a gene: 0. The CDR3 has 13 residues. CDR3 sequence reads: CSVEGQGADTQYF. In DNA form, the CDR3 reads TGCAGCGTTGAGGGACAGGGGGCAGATACGCAGTATTTT.

V and J are TRBV7-2 and TRBJ2-7; tentative D call: TRBD2 (6 bases). The CDR3 loop spans 14 amino acids. The germline gives CDR1 SGHTA, CDR2 FQGNSA. V was pared by 5 bases and J by 3 bases, with 14 bases between. The CDR3 bases are TGTGCCAGCAGCAAAGTAGCTAGCGTCTACGAGCAGTACTTC. Amino acid sequence: CASSKVASVYEQYF.

This clonotype has only one observation. V gene TRBV7-9 combines with J gene TRBJ2-7, with unresolved D. V lost 6 bases, J lost 6 bases, and 9 bases lay in between. The CDR3 sequence is 11 residues long. Germline V gene data show CDR1 as SEHNR and CDR2 as FQNEAQ (reference sequence). Here the CDR3 reads CASSVATEQYF. The CDR3 nucleotides read TGTGCCAGCAGTGTTGCTACCGAGCAGTACTTC.

This chain uses TRBV7-2 with TRBJ2-1; a possible D gene is TRBD1 (5 bases). Trimming took off 5 bases at V and 13 bases at J, with 27 bases between the two ends. CDR1 SGHTA and CDR2 FQGNSA come from the germline V gene. The CDR3 covers 16 residues. The CDR3 DNA reads as TGTGCCAGCAGCACCTATACAGGCCGGTGCGACCAGGACCAGTTCTTC. It codes for CASSTYTGRCDQDQFF.

In the case of this clonotype: The junction shows a germline mismatch at one end, possibly a read error. This chain uses TRBV2 with TRBJ2-4; 9 bases are shared with TRBD2. The J call may be in error: the DNA end matches TRBJ2-1 better. The germline gives CDR1 SNHLY, CDR2 FYNNEI. The CDR3 length is 18 residues. This CDR3 is CASSPGGSGGSSYNGQFF. The CDR3 nucleotides are TGTGCCAGCAGCCCGGGGGGTAGCGGGGGCTCCTCCTACAATGGGCAGTTCTTC.

This clonotype was counted ten times or more. V is TRBV7-2 and J is TRBJ1-1; 8 bases map to TRBD1. V lost 2 bases, J lost 3 bases, and 8 bases stayed unmatched. Germline V gene data show CDR1 as SGHTA and CDR2 as FQGNSA. The CDR3 spans 16 residues. The CDR3 DNA reads TGTGCCAGCAGCTTAACTGGACAGGGCCGGTACACTGAAGCTTTCTTT. It yields the protein CASSLTGQGRYTEAFF.

This clonotype has ten or more counts. The chain employs TRBV7-8 and TRBJ2-1; TRBD1 matches at 7 bases. With V trimmed by 5 bases and J by 2 bases, 6 bases remained unmatched. This CDR3 is built from 15 residues. The germline V gene has CDR1 SGHVS and CDR2 FQNEAQ. The CDR3 DNA reads as TGTGCCAGCAGCCAGGAACAGGGGCCCTACAATGAGCAGTTCTTC. Amino acid sequence: CASSQEQGPYNEQFF.